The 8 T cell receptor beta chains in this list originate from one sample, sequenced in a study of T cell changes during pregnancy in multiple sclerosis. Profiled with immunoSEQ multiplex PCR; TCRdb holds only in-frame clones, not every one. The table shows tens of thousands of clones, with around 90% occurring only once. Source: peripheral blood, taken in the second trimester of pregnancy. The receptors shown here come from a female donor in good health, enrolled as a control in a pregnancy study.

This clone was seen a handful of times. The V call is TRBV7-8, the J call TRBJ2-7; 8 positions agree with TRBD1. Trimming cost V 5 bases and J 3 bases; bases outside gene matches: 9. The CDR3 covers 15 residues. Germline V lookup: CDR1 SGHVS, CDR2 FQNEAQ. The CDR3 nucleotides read TGTGCCAGCAGCGTCGCCGACAGGGGAAGCTACGAGCAGTACTTC. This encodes CASSVADRGSYEQYF.

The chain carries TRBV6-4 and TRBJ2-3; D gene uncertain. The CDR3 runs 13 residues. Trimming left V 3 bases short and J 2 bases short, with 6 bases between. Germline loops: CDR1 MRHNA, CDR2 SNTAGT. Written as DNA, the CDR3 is TGTGCCAGCAGTGAGCGATTCACAGATACGCAGTATTTT. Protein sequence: CASSERFTDTQYF.

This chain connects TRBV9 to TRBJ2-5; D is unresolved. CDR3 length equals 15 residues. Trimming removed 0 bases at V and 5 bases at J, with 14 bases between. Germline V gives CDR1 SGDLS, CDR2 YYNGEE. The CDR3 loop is CASSVDQYPRETQYF. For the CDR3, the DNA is TGTGCCAGCAGCGTAGACCAATATCCCAGGGAGACCCAGTACTTC. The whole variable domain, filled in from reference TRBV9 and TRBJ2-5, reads DSGVTQTPKHLITATGQRVTLRCSPRSGDLSVYWYQQSLDQGLQFLIQYYNGEERAKGNILERFSAQQFPDLHSELNLSSLELGDSALYFCASSVDQYPRETQYFGPGTRLLVL.

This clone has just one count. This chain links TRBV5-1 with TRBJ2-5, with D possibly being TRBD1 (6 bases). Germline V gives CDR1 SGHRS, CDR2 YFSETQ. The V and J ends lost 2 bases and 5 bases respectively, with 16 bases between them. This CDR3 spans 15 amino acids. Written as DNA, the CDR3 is TGCGCCAGCAGCTTTGGGACACCCTCTGGGGAGACCCAGTACTTC. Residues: CASSFGTPSGETQYF.

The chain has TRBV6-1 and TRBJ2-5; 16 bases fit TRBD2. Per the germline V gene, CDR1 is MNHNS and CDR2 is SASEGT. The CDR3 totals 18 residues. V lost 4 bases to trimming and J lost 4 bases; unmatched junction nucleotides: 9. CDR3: CASSAGTSGRARGETQYF. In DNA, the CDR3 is TGTGCCAGCAGTGCGGGGACTAGCGGGAGGGCGAGGGGAGAGACCCAGTACTTC.

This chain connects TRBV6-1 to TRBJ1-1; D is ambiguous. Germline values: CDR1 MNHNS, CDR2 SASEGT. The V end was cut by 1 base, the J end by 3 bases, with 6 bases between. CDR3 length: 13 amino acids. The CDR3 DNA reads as TGTGCCAGCAGTGAAGAGATAGACACTGAAGCTTTCTTT. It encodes CASSEEIDTEAFF.

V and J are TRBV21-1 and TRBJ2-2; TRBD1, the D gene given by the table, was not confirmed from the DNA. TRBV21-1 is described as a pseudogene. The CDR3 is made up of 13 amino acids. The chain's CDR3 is CASSLQGIGELFF. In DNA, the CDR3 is TGTGCCAGCAGTCTCCAGGGAATCGGGGAGCTGTTTTTT.

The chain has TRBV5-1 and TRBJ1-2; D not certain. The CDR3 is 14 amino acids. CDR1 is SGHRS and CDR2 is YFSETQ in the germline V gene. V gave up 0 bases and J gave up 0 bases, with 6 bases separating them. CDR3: CASSLDEPNYGYTF. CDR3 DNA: TGCGCCAGCAGCTTGGACGAGCCTAACTATGGCTACACCTTC.